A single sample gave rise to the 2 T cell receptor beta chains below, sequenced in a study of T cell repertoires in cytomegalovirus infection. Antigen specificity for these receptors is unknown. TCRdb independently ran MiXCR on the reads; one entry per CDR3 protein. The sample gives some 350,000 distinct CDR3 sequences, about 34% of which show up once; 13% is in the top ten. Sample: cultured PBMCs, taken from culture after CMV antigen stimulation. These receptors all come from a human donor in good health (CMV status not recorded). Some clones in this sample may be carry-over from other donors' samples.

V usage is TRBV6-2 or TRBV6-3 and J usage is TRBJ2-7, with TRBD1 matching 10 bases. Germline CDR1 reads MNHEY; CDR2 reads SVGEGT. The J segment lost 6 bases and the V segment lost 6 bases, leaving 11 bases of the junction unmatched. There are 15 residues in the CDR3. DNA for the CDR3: TGTGCCAGCAGCTTGGGACCGGGGACAGGGGCCGAGCAGTACTTC. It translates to CASSLGPGTGAEQYF.

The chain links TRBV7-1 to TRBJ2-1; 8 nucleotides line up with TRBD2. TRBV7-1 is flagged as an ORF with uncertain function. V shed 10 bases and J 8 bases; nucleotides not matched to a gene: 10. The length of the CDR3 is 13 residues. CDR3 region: CANRTSGSDEQFF. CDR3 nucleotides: TGTGCCAACAGAACCAGCGGGAGTGATGAGCAGTTCTTC.